The 7 T cell receptor beta chains in this list originate from one sample, sequenced in a study of T cells in localized non-small cell lung cancer (dated by TCRdb to about 2020). The protocol used for the library was the immunoSEQ multiplex PCR assay. TCRdb stores this immuneACCESS table with in-frame sequences only. Part of the clones is absent; in the studies checked, under half of the shortfall reflects unresolved V genes, and no reason is known for the rest. The sample includes about 46,000 clones, with under 90% observed a single time. Approximately 17% of the sample is held by the ten biggest clonotypes. The sequences come from peripheral blood mononuclear cells, collected before any cancer treatment. The source of these receptors is a man between 40 and 70 years old with stage III lung adenocarcinoma.

The J gene is TRBJ2-2, the V gene TRBV2; 9 nucleotides align to TRBD1. V trimming: 7 bases; J trimming: 4 bases; junction bases outside the gene matches: 4. The CDR3 runs to 14 residues. Germline lookup yields CDR1 SNHLY and CDR2 FYNNEI. The CDR3 DNA sequence: TGTGCCAGCATAGGGACAGGGCCCACCGGGGAGCTGTTTTTT. As protein: CASIGTGPTGELFF.

This clone came up a few times. The V call is TRBV9, the J call TRBJ2-2, with 7 bases identical to TRBD2. CDR1 and CDR2 (germline): SGDLS, YYNGEE. CDR3 length: 17 amino acids. Trimming at V came to 0 bases and at J to 6 bases, leaving 11 bases not matched to a gene. The CDR3 region is CASSVGPTAGVSGELFF. CDR3 DNA sequence: TGTGCCAGCAGCGTAGGGCCTACGGCGGGGGTGTCCGGGGAGCTGTTTTTT.

The chain employs TRBV19 and TRBJ2-7; 7 bases are shared with TRBD1. Trimming cost V 6 bases and J 3 bases; bases outside gene matches: 14. Germline loops: CDR1 LNHDA, CDR2 SQIVND (reference sequence). The CDR3 runs 16 residues. The CDR3 sequence is CASRIFFRDSFYEQYF. The DNA for the CDR3 is TGTGCCAGTAGGATTTTTTTCCGGGACAGTTTCTACGAGCAGTACTTC.

This chain joins TRBV27 and TRBJ2-2, with a weak D call TRBD1 (5 bases). Germline V gives CDR1 MNHEY, CDR2 SMNVEV (reference sequence). The CDR3 is 12 residues long. Trimming shortened V by 6 bases and J by 7 bases, and 9 bases separated the two germline ends. The CDR3 sequence is CASSIQGGELFF. CDR3 DNA sequence: TGTGCCAGCAGCATCCAGGGCGGGGAGCTGTTTTTT.

The sample holds one count of this clone. The chain employs TRBV7-6 and TRBJ2-5; D is unresolved. The tail of the sequence fits TRBJ2-7 better, so the J call may be wrong. Germline CDR1 reads SGHVS; CDR2 reads FNYEAQ. This CDR3 is built from 13 residues. Here the CDR3 reads CASSLGVDGEQYF. CDR3 nucleotide sequence: TGTGCCAGCAGCTTAGGGGTGGATGGCGAGCAGTACTTC.

The chain carries TRBV2 and TRBJ2-3, with 7 bases matching TRBD2. The CDR3 spans 14 residues. Germline V CDR1 and CDR2: SNHLY, FYNNEI. V trimming: 8 bases; J trimming: 5 bases; junction bases outside the gene matches: 10. The CDR3 coding sequence is TGTGCCAGCGGACTAGAGTCAGGTGGAGATACGCAGTATTTT. Its protein product is CASGLESGGDTQYF. Complete variable domain (other parts from reference TRBV2 and TRBJ2-3): EPEVTQTPSHQVTQMGQEVILRCVPISNHLYFYWYRQILGQKVEFLVSFYNNEISEKSEIFDDQFSVERPDGSNFTLKIRSTKLEDSAMYFCASGLESGGDTQYFGPGTRLTVL.

The CDR3 spells CASSPRHGSTDTQYF. CDR3 in DNA: TGCGCCAGCAGCCCTAGACACGGGAGCACAGATACGCAGTATTTT. The chain is built from TRBV4-1 and TRBJ2-3; D call uncertain. The V and J ends lost 4 bases and 0 bases respectively, with 11 bases between them. This CDR3 is 15 amino acids long. The germline CDR1 and CDR2 sequences are MGHRA and YSYEKL.